This T cell receptor (beta chain) was sequenced during a study of OX40 agonist ivuxolimab in advanced cancers. Background for the entire study: Ivuxolimab was a fully human IgG2 agonistic monoclonal antibody targeting the costimulatory receptor OX40 (CD134). Intravenous ivuxolimab was administered to patients every 2 weeks at six dose levels: 0.01, 0.1, 0.3, 1.5, 3 and 10 mg/kg. Of the 52 patients in dose escalation, about 19 had hepatocellular carcinoma, some 15 had melanoma, 9 had renal cell carcinoma and 9 had head and neck cancer. In the dose-escalation cohort, roughly 80% of patients were male, and the mean age was about 55 years, with a range of 23 to 79. Patients were allowed to have had prior anti-PD-1, anti-PD-L1 or anti-CTLA-4 therapy, and roughly 40% of the dose-escalation patients had been treated with checkpoint inhibitors. Partial responses were achieved by three dose-escalation patients, of whom one had hepatocellular carcinoma and two had cutaneous melanoma. The purpose of peripheral TCRbeta sequencing was to test whether ivuxolimab changed TCR sequence diversity and led to clonal T-cell expansion. The paper reports the monotherapy dose-escalation portion (N ≈ 50 patients) of the phase I ivuxolimab trial. Here is what the overall study found, with its caveats: At doses of 0.1 to 3.0 mg/kg, clonal expansion of both CD4+ and CD8+ blood T cells was observed from baseline to week 6. After ivuxolimab, more expanded clones were found on average in CD8+ T cells than in CD4+ T cells. Low levels of normalized T-cell clonal expansion were also shown by some nonresponding patients. In partial responders in the 0.1-3.0 mg/kg groups, normalized peripheral clonal expansion was found to be among the lowest, especially among CD8+ T cells. The antigen specificity of the clonally expanded peripheral T cells was not determined.

The CDR3 sequence holds 12 residues, the cysteine and phenylalanine included. Only CDR3 DNA is held: 36 bases, read in frame from base 1. V is pared back by 3 bases and J by 5 bases, with 7 bases lying between the germline termini. As encoded in the germline V gene (reference sequence), CDR1 is PRHDT while CDR2 is FYEKMQ. For sequencing of the TCRbeta CDR3 region, genomic DNA was extracted from the sorted cells. TCRbeta CDR3 regions were sequenced using the immunoSEQ Assay. TCRdb retrieved this table from immuneACCESS and kept in-frame rearrangements only. Not all clones are present; in checked studies, unresolved V genes account for under half, and no reason is known for the remainder. This sample comprises 15,000 to 25,000 clones, 75% to 85% of them detected only once. The ten largest clonotypes hold roughly 55% of the sample. The trial excluded patients who had a history of autoimmune disease or were on systemic immunosuppression. Peripheral blood for TCR sequencing was collected from all dose cohorts at baseline, on cycle 4 day 1, and on cycle 7 day 1. Samples were obtained from an open-label, multicenter, first-in-human phase I dose-escalation trial of ivuxolimab. Adults with locally advanced or metastatic melanoma, renal cell carcinoma, hepatocellular carcinoma or head and neck squamous cell carcinoma were enrolled in the trial. CD4+ and CD8+ T cells were sorted separately from peripheral blood before TCR sequencing.

Remarks on this clone: Its antigen has not been determined. No base quality values were provided; no much bigger clone lies one nucleotide off.

This material consisted of CD4+ or CD8+ T cells sorted from blood, taken in a trial of the OX40 agonist ivuxolimab. The chain links TRBV13 with TRBJ2-5; no D segment can be confidently identified. The TCR originated in an adult with an advanced solid tumor such as melanoma, head and neck, liver or kidney cancer. The sequenced DNA: TGTGCCAGCAGCTTTCAAGGGGAGACCCAGTACTTC. Its product reads: CASSFQGETQYF.